The 25 T cell receptor beta chains given below trace back to one sample, sequenced in a study of T cell responses to AZD1222 COVID-19 vaccine. Profiling relied on immunoSEQ multiplex PCR, and the TCRdb table lists in-frame clones only, not all of them. This sample has 250,000 to 300,000 clones, with 94% found just once. The input for sequencing was peripheral blood, taken 28 days after the second AZD1222 dose. These receptors were taken from an adult who received the AZD1222 COVID-19 vaccine.

The chain employs TRBV15 and TRBJ2-2; 9 bases fit TRBD2. The germline V gene encodes CDR1 LNHNV and CDR2 YYDKDF (reference sequence). Trimming removed 8 bases from V and 3 bases from J; junction bases left unmatched: 4. The CDR3 is 14 amino acids. The CDR3 region has the DNA TGTGCCACCTCTAGCGGGGCGGACACCGGGGAGCTGTTTTTT. Amino acids: CATSSGADTGELFF.

V is TRBV29-1 and J is TRBJ2-7, with 9 bases fitting TRBD2. V lost 4 bases and J lost 3; bases outside the gene matches: 4. The germline V gene has CDR1 SQVTM and CDR2 ANQGSEA. The CDR3 sequence is 13 residues long. The CDR3 coding sequence is TGCAGCGTTGGGGCGGGAGGGCTCTACGAGCAGTACTTC. This translates into CSVGAGGLYEQYF.

The chain carries TRBV3-1 (or the pseudogene TRBV3-2) and TRBJ2-7; D gene unclear. Germline lookup yields CDR1 LGHDT and CDR2 YNNKEL (reference sequence). Trimming removed 1 base from V and 1 base from J, with 11 bases in between. The CDR3 has 15 residues. The CDR3 sequence is CASSQVLHRSYEQYF. DNA for the CDR3: TGTGCCAGCAGCCAAGTTCTTCACAGATCCTACGAGCAGTACTTC.

The chain employs TRBV5-6 and TRBJ2-5; D is perhaps TRBD1 (5 bases). Per the germline V gene, CDR1 is SGHDT and CDR2 is YYEEEE. This CDR3 has 13 amino acids. V gave up 4 bases and J gave up 5 bases, with 12 bases separating them. As DNA, the CDR3 is TGTGCCAGCAGCCACGACAGTACGGAGACCCAGTACTTC. Amino acids: CASSHDSTETQYF.

The rearrangement links TRBV11-3 to TRBJ2-5; D tentatively fits TRBD1 or TRBD2 (5 bases each). V was trimmed by 5 bases and J by 2 bases, leaving 12 bases between them. CDR3 size: 14 residues. Per germline, CDR1 SGHNT and CDR2 YENEEA. CDR3 coding DNA: TGTGCCAGCAGCCCGACGAGGGGTCAAGAGACCCAGTACTTC. This sequence encodes CASSPTRGQETQYF.

This clone was recorded a few times. The chain combines TRBV5-1 with TRBJ1-1; D gene uncertain. CDR3 length: 13 residues. Trimming took 0 bases from V and 6 from J, leaving 9 bases between them. Germline V gene lookup returns CDR1 SGHRS and CDR2 YFSETQ. The CDR3 sequence: CASSLGDNAEAFF. CDR3 coding DNA: TGCGCCAGCAGCTTGGGTGACAATGCTGAAGCTTTCTTT.

The chain carries TRBV7-6 and TRBJ1-5, with D possibly TRBD1 on 6 matching bases. The CDR3 runs to 17 residues. Germline V gene data show CDR1 as SGHVS and CDR2 as FNYEAQ. Between the trimmed V and J ends, which lost 6 bases and 0 bases, there was a span of 18 bases. CDR3: CASSWGAGRYSNQPQHF. The CDR3 coding sequence is TGTGCCAGCAGTTGGGGGGCAGGGAGATATAGCAATCAGCCCCAGCATTTT.

The chain carries TRBV11-2 and TRBJ2-1; the match to TRBD2 covers 8 bases. The CDR3 has 16 residues. Germline CDR1 reads SGHAT; CDR2 reads FQNNGV. V trimming: 5 bases; J trimming: 0 bases; junction bases outside the gene matches: 6. The CDR3 reads CASSSISGSSYNEQFF. In DNA form, the CDR3 reads TGTGCCAGCAGCAGCATCAGCGGGAGCTCCTACAATGAGCAGTTCTTC. The full variable domain, rest sourced from reference TRBV11-2 and TRBJ2-1, is EAGVAQSPRYKIIEKRQSVAFWCNPISGHATLYWYQQILGQGPKLLIQFQNNGVVDDSQLPKDRFSAERLKGVDSTLKIQPAKLEDSAVYLCASSSISGSSYNEQFFGPGTRLTVL.

The rearrangement uses TRBV25-1 and TRBJ1-5, with D possibly TRBD1 on 5 matching bases. The germline V gene has CDR1 MGHDK and CDR2 SYGVNS. The V gene lost 2 bases and the J gene lost 1 base, with 6 bases spanning the gap. The CDR3 contains 14 residues. The CDR3 coding sequence is TGTGCCAGCAGTGAACAGGGAAGCAATCAGCCCCAGCATTTT. This translates into CASSEQGSNQPQHF.

The chain is built from TRBV2 and TRBJ1-6; 9 bases line up with TRBD1. The V gene end was trimmed by 5 bases and the J gene end by 10 bases; junction bases not matched to a gene: 6. Germline CDR1 SNHLY, CDR2 FYNNEI. The CDR3 contains 14 residues. Here the CDR3 reads CASSPGQGLSPLHF. DNA for the CDR3: TGTGCCAGCAGTCCGGGACAGGGCCTCTCACCCCTCCACTTT.

This chain uses TRBV7-2 with TRBJ2-1; 12 nucleotides agree with TRBD2. Trimming removed 7 bases from V and 2 bases from J; junction bases left unmatched: 15. Germline assignment: CDR1 SGHTA and CDR2 FQGNSA. CDR3 length: 19 amino acids. DNA of the CDR3: TGTGCCAGCACCCGTCTAGGACTAGCGGGAATCAGAGCCTACAATGAGCAGTTCTTC. This encodes CASTRLGLAGIRAYNEQFF.

The chain has TRBV6-2 or TRBV6-3 and TRBJ2-4, with 7 bases lining up with TRBD2. Germline V gives CDR1 MNHEY, CDR2 SVGEGT. Trimming took 5 bases from V and 0 from J; bases not matched to a gene: 7. The CDR3 has 16 amino acids. CDR3 coding DNA: TGTGCCAGCAGTCCCAGCGGGGTTTTAGCCAAAAACATTCAGTACTTC. Translating it yields CASSPSGVLAKNIQYF.

The chain couples TRBV7-2 to TRBJ2-1, with D unclear. The V gene lost 4 bases and the J gene lost 0 bases, with 13 bases spanning the gap. The V gene's germline CDR1 is SGHTA and CDR2 FQGNSA. The CDR3 is made up of 16 amino acids. The CDR3 DNA follows: TGTGCCAGCAGCTCAAGGCATTCAAGCTCCTACAATGAGCAGTTCTTC. This encodes CASSSRHSSSYNEQFF.

The chain combines TRBV3-1 (or the pseudogene TRBV3-2) with TRBJ2-7; a possible D gene is TRBD1 (6 bases). In germline, CDR1 is LGHDT, CDR2 YNNKEL (reference sequence). V was shortened by 1 base and J by 2 bases, with 12 bases between the two germline ends. The CDR3 is made up of 15 amino acids. The CDR3, as DNA: TGTGCCAGCAGCCAAGCTCCAGGGGACCCCTACGAGCAGTACTTC. Translating gives CASSQAPGDPYEQYF.

The chain joins TRBV3-1 (or the pseudogene TRBV3-2) to TRBJ1-2; TRBD1 might be the D (6 bases). CDR1 LGHDT and CDR2 YNNKEL come from the germline V gene (reference sequence). Trimming pared 0 bases from V and 4 bases from J, leaving 12 bases between. The CDR3 consists of 15 residues. The CDR3 nucleotides are TGTGCCAGCAGCCAAGAAGGGGGAGGGATCTATGGCTACACCTTC. This sequence encodes CASSQEGGGIYGYTF.

Concerning this clone itself: This specimen includes other DNA sequences encoding the same CDR3. The rearrangement uses TRBV5-4 and TRBJ2-5; 8 bases map to TRBD1. Trimming removed 3 bases from V and 6 bases from J; junction bases left unmatched: 4. Germline values: CDR1 SGHNT, CDR2 YYREEE (reference sequence). The CDR3 covers 13 residues. The chain's CDR3 is CASSSDRGQTQYF. CDR3 coding DNA: TGTGCCAGCAGCTCTGACAGGGGACAGACCCAGTACTTC.

The V call is TRBV4-1, the J call TRBJ1-2; 9 nucleotides align to TRBD1. V shed 4 bases and J 3 bases; nucleotides not matched to a gene: 18. The germline V gene encodes CDR1 MGHRA and CDR2 YSYEKL. CDR3 length: 19 amino acids. The CDR3 spells CASSPVGQGPTAAYYGYTF. DNA of the CDR3: TGCGCCAGCAGCCCGGTAGGACAGGGGCCCACCGCGGCCTACTATGGCTACACCTTC.

This rearrangement joins TRBV14 to TRBJ2-1; 13 nucleotides line up with TRBD2. The CDR3 is made up of 16 amino acids. Germline CDR1 and CDR2: SGHDN and FVKESK. V was pared by 3 bases and J by 7 bases, with 6 bases of the junction left unmatched. The CDR3 DNA reads TGTGCCAGCAGCCATTATCGGACTAGCGGGGGAAATGAGCAGTTCTTC. Encoded protein: CASSHYRTSGGNEQFF.

This clone was detected only a few times. The chain employs TRBV2 and TRBJ2-1; tentatively, D is TRBD1 (5 bases). V was pared by 6 bases and J by 5 bases, with 14 bases between. There are 14 residues in the CDR3. Germline V gene sequence: CDR1 SNHLY, CDR2 FYNNEI. CDR3 DNA: TGTGCCAGCAGGATGAGACAGCAAAACAATGAGCAGTTCTTC. Translated: CASRMRQQNNEQFF.

The rearrangement links TRBV18 to TRBJ2-5; D might be TRBD1 (5 bases). The CDR3 totals 14 residues. CDR1 is KGHSH, CDR2 LQKENI, per germline. Trimming pared 3 bases from V and 5 bases from J, leaving 13 bases between. The CDR3 protein is CASSPPPGKETQYF. Written as DNA, the CDR3 is TGTGCCAGCTCACCCCCCCCAGGGAAGGAGACCCAGTACTTC.

The chain carries TRBV29-1 and TRBJ1-4; a possible D gene is TRBD1 (5 bases). CDR3 length: 14 amino acids. Trimming shortened V by 6 bases and J by 0 bases, and 11 bases separated the two germline ends. The germline CDR1 and CDR2 sequences are SQVTM and ANQGSEA. CDR3 region: CSVGDPATNEKLFF. The DNA of the CDR3 is TGCAGCGTGGGGGACCCTGCAACTAATGAAAAACTGTTTTTT.

This clone is a singleton in its sample. The chain is built from TRBV28 and TRBJ2-3; D unclear. V was cut by 3 bases and J by 9 bases, with 10 bases left in between. Germline V gene data show CDR1 as MDHEN and CDR2 as SYDVKM. The CDR3 covers 12 residues. The CDR3 is CASSLVESTQYF. The CDR3 DNA sequence: TGTGCCAGCAGTTTGGTGGAGTCGACGCAGTATTTT. Combining the CDR3 with reference TRBV28 and TRBJ2-3 gives the whole variable domain DVKVTQSSRYLVKRTGEKVFLECVQDMDHENMFWYRQDPGLGLRLIYFSYDVKMKEKGDIPEGYSVSREKKERFSLILESASTNQTSMYLCASSLVESTQYFGPGTRLTVL.

This sequence joins TRBV7-2 and TRBJ2-5, with D possibly being TRBD2 (5 bases). Between the trimmed V and J ends, which lost 6 bases and 5 bases, there was a span of 13 bases. Germline values: CDR1 SGHTA, CDR2 FQGNSA. CDR3 size: 13 residues. CDR3 DNA sequence: TGTGCCAGCAGAAGGGAGAGACGGGAGACCCAGTACTTC. Its protein product is CASRRERRETQYF.

The chain recombines TRBV29-1 with TRBJ1-2; possible D gene TRBD1, 6 bases. The CDR3 loop spans 11 amino acids. The V end was cut by 4 bases, the J end by 7 bases, with 10 bases between. Germline CDR1 is SQVTM and CDR2 is ANQGSEA. The CDR3 loop reads CSVGAGVGYTF. The CDR3 DNA sequence: TGCAGCGTTGGTGCAGGGGTTGGCTACACCTTC.

The chain's CDR3 is CASGSNRGYEQYF. CDR3 nucleotides: TGTGCTAGTGGTTCTAACAGGGGCTACGAGCAGTACTTC. The rearrangement joins TRBV12-5 to TRBJ2-7, with 7 bases lining up with TRBD1. The CDR3 loop spans 13 amino acids. Germline trimming cut 4 bases from V and 3 bases from J; bases unmatched to any gene: 3. Germline assignment: CDR1 LGHNT and CDR2 FRNRAP.